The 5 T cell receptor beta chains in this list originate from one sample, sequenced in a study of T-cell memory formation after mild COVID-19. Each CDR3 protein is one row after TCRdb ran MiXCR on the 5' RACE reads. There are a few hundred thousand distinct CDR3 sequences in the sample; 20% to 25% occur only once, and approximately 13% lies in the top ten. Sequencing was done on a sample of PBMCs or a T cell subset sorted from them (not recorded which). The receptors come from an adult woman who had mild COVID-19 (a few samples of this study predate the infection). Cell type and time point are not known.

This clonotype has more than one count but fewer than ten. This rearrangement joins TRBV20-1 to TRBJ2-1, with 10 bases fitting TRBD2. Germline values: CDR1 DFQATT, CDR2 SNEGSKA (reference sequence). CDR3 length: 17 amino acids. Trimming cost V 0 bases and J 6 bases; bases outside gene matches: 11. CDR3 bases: TGCAGTGCTAGAGATTCGAGCACTAGCGGGGACCCCAATGAGCAGTTCTTC. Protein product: CSARDSSTSGDPNEQFF.

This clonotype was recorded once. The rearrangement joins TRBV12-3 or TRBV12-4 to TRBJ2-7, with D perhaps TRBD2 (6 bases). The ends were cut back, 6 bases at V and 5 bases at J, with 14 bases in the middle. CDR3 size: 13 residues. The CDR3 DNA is TGTGCCAGCAGCCTCTCGACTAGTCACGAGCAGTACTTC. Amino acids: CASSLSTSHEQYF.

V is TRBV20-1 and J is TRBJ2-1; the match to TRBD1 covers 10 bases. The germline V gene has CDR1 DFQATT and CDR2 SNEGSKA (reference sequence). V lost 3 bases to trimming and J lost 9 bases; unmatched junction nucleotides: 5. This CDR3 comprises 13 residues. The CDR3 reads CSARRQGAGEQFF. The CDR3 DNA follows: TGCAGTGCTAGGCGACAGGGGGCAGGTGAGCAGTTCTTC.

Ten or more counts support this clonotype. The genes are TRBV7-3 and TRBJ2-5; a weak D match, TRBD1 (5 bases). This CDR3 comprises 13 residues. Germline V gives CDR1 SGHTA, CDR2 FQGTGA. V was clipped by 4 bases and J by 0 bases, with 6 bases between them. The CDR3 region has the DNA TGTGCCAGCAGCTCAGGGCACCAAGAGACCCAGTACTTC. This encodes CASSSGHQETQYF.

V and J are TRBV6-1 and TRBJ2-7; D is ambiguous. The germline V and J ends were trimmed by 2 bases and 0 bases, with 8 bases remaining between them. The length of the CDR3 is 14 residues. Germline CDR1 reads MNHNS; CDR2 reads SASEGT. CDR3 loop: CASSESRASYEQYF. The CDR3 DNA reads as TGTGCCAGCAGTGAAAGTAGGGCCTCCTACGAGCAGTACTTC.